Only a few counts were recorded for the clone carrying this TCR beta chain. Its target is unknown. These data belong to a study of long-term antiretroviral therapy in people with HIV. On the study more broadly: The earliest specimens came about a decade ahead of the 2015 immediate-ART recommendation. Broader study findings: Blood obtained between about 2004 and 2018 may reflect older ART regimens.

The CDR3 sequence is 14 residues long. Trimming removed 3 bases from V and 1 base from J, with 6 bases in between. Germline V gene lookup returns CDR1 LNHDA and CDR2 SQIVND (reference sequence). Researchers ran immunoSEQ v3.0 at survey level. Sequencing of each sample targeted roughly 35,000-55,000 T-cell genomes. Sequencing was performed with immunoSEQ multiplex PCR; in TCRdb, only in-frame clones are kept and a portion is missing. Of about 12,000 clones listed, over 70% are singletons. The chain couples TRBV19 to TRBJ2-2, with D perhaps matching TRBD1 (6 bases). The sample in question was unsorted PBMCs, obtained 0.8 years before starting antiretroviral therapy. The sequence came from a woman aged 40 to 49 with HIV. CDR3 sequence: CASSMTGNTGELFF. The CDR3 nucleotides read TGTGCCAGTAGTATGACAGGGAACACCGGGGAGCTGTTTTTT.